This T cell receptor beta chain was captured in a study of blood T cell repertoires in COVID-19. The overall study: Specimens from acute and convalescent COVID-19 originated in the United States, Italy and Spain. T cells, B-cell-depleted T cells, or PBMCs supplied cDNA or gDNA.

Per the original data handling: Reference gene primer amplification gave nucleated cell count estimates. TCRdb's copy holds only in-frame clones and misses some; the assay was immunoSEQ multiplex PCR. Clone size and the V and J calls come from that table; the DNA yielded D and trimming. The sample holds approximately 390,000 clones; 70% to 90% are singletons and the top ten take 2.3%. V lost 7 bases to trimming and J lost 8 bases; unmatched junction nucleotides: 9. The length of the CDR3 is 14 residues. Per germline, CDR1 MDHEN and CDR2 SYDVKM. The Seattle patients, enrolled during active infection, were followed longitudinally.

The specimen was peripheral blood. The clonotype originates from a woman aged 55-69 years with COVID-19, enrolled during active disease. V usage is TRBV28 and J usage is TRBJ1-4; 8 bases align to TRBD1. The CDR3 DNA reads TGTGCCAGCACCTTGGGACAGGTGGAGGAAAAACTGTTTTTT. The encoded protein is CASTLGQVEEKLFF.